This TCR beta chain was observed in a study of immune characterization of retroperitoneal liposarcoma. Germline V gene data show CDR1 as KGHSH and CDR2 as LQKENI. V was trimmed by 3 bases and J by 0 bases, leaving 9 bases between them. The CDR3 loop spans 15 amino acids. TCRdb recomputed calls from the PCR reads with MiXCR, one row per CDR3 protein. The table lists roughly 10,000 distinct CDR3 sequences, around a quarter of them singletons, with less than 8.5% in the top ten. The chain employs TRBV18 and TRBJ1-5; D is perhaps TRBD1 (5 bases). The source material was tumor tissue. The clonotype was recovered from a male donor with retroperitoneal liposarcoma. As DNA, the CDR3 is TGTGCCAGCTCACCCGGGACGTCTAGCAATCAGCCCCAGCATTTT. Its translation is CASSPGTSSNQPQHF.